This T cell receptor (beta chain) appears in the sequencing data of a study of T cell repertoires in cytomegalovirus infection. Study background: The public TCR beta signatures pointed to both CMV infection and matching HLA type. General study results and limits: Cumulative public TCR beta family frequency identified CMV carriers with the relevant HLA.

V gave up 5 bases and J gave up 5 bases, with 13 bases separating them. The CDR3 runs 14 residues. The germline V gene has CDR1 SGHTA and CDR2 FQGTGA. Of note for this clonotype: Its target is unknown.

TCRdb independently ran MiXCR on the reads; one entry per CDR3 protein. Here the sample spans hundreds of thousands of distinct CDR3 sequences, over 20% being singletons. The source material was CD8+ T cells from PBMCs. V gene TRBV7-3 combines with J gene TRBJ2-1, with no clear D. The receptor was derived from a human donor in good health (CMV status not recorded). Some clones in this sample may be carry-over from other donors' samples. The CDR3 spells CASSTTVGNNEQFF. The CDR3 DNA is TGTGCCAGCAGCACAACAGTAGGAAACAATGAGCAGTTCTTC.